This T cell receptor (beta chain) was documented in a study of human T cells and chemical hapten exposure. As for time point: pre-sensitization, week 0. The treatment is: therapeutic diphenylcyclopropenone sensitization with weekly scalp DPC. This CDR3 is built from 12 residues. The germline V and J ends were trimmed by 2 bases and 5 bases, with 6 bases remaining between them. Each CDR3 protein gets one entry after TCRdb re-called the RACE reads with MiXCR. The sample carries tens of thousands of distinct CDR3 sequences, around 7% recorded once. The table lists this clonotype with many counts. V usage is TRBV12-3 or TRBV12-4 and J usage is TRBJ1-1; no firm D call. The sequence was obtained from a woman aged 25-40 years with alopecia areata. Some clones in this sample may be carry-over from other donors' samples. Sequenced material: whole blood, taken in connection with sensitization to the hapten diphenylcyclopropenone (DPC). The CDR3 protein is CASSLSGTEAFF. The CDR3 DNA reads as TGTGCCAGCAGTTTATCGGGGACTGAAGCTTTCTTT.